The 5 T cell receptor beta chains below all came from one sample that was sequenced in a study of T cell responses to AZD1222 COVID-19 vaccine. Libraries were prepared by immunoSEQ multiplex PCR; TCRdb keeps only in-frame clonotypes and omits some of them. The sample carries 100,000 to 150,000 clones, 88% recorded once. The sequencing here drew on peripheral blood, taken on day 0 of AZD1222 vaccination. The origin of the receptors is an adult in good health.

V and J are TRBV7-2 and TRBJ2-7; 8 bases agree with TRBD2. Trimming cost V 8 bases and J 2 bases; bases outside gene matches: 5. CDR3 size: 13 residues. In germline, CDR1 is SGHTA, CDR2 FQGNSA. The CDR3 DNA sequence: TGTGCCAGCTCACGGGGGGGAACCTACGAGCAGTACTTC. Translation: CASSRGGTYEQYF.

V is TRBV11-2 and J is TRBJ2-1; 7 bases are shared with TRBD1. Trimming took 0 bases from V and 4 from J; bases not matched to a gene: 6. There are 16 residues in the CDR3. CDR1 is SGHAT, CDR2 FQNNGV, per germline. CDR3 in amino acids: CASSLDRGGAYNEQFF. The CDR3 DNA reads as TGTGCCAGCAGCTTAGATCGAGGGGGCGCGTACAATGAGCAGTTCTTC.

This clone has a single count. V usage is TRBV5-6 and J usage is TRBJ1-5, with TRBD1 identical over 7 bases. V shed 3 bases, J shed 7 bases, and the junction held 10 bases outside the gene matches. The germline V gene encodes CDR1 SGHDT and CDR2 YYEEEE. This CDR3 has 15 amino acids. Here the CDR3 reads CASSWGQGGMQPQHF. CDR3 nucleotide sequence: TGTGCCAGCAGCTGGGGGCAGGGGGGAATGCAGCCCCAGCATTTT.

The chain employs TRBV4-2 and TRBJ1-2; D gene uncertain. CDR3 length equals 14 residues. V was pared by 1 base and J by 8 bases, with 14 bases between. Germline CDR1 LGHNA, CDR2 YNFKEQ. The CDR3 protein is CASSQGGQREGYTF. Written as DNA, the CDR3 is TGTGCCAGCAGCCAAGGAGGGCAACGGGAAGGCTACACCTTC.

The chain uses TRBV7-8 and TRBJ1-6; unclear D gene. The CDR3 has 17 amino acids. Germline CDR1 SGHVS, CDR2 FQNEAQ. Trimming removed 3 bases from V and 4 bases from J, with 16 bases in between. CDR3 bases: TGTGCCAGCAGCTTTTCGTCGGTTATCGGATATAATTCACCCCTCCACTTT. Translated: CASSFSSVIGYNSPLHF.